The 9 T cell receptor beta chains below were found in one sample sequenced in a study of T cell responses to AZD1222 COVID-19 vaccine. Clones were read by immunoSEQ multiplex PCR, and TCRdb kept only the in-frame ones, dropping some. The sample includes 140,000 to 150,000 clones, about 86% of them seen just once. This sample comprised peripheral blood, obtained 28 days after the second AZD1222 dose. These receptors were collected from an adult who received the AZD1222 COVID-19 vaccine.

This clone was picked up a small number of times. V usage is TRBV19 and J usage is TRBJ2-7; 7 positions match TRBD2. The CDR3 spans 14 residues. Germline V gene lookup returns CDR1 LNHDA and CDR2 SQIVND (reference sequence). The trim removed 1 base at V and 3 bases at J, leaving 3 bases unmatched. The CDR3 DNA sequence: TGTGCCAGTAGTATAGGCGCTAGCGGCTACGAGCAGTACTTC. Residues: CASSIGASGYEQYF.

The genes are TRBV24-1 and TRBJ2-3; a weak D match, TRBD2 (5 bases). The CDR3 sequence is 14 residues long. The V end was cut by 7 bases, the J end by 5 bases, with 15 bases between. Germline values: CDR1 KGHDR, CDR2 SFDVKD. CDR3 region: CATRGVLGGDTQYF. The DNA of the CDR3 is TGTGCCACCAGGGGAGTATTGGGCGGAGATACGCAGTATTTT.

The chain uses TRBV18 and TRBJ1-2, with no clear D. CDR1 and CDR2 (germline): KGHSH, LQKENI. This CDR3 has 14 amino acids. The V and J ends lost 2 bases and 0 bases respectively, with 7 bases between them. This chain's CDR3 is CASSPTATNYGYTF. The CDR3 DNA reads TGTGCCAGCTCACCAACAGCAACTAACTATGGCTACACCTTC.

This rearrangement joins TRBV29-1 to TRBJ1-1; D gene unclear. V was trimmed by 3 bases and J by 11 bases, leaving 4 bases between them. Germline-derived CDR1 and CDR2 are SQVTM and ANQGSEA. The CDR3 has 8 amino acids. The CDR3 loop reads CSVERAFF. CDR3 DNA sequence: TGCAGCGTTGAGCGGGCTTTCTTT. The full variable domain, completed using reference TRBV29-1 and TRBJ1-1, is SAVISQKPSRDICQRGTSLTIQCQVDSQVTMMFWYRQQPGQSLTLIATANQGSEATYESGFVIDKFPISRPNLTFSTLTVSNMSPEDSSIYLCSVERAFFGQGTRLTVV.

The chain links TRBV9 to TRBJ1-1; a possible D gene is TRBD1 (5 bases). Germline CDR1 and CDR2: SGDLS and YYNGEE. Trimming left V 3 bases short and J 1 base short, with 10 bases between. CDR3 length equals 14 residues. The CDR3 sequence: CASSGWGGNTEAFF. The DNA of the CDR3 is TGTGCCAGCAGCGGGTGGGGCGGGAACACTGAAGCTTTCTTT.

The chain couples TRBV5-1 to TRBJ2-1; D might be TRBD1 (5 bases). Looked up from germline, CDR1 is SGHRS and CDR2 is YFSETQ. V gave up 1 base and J gave up 7 bases, with 9 bases separating them. The CDR3 is made up of 13 amino acids. DNA for the CDR3: TGCGCCAGCAGCTTGATTAGGGGAAATGAGCAGTTCTTC. Translated, it gives CASSLIRGNEQFF.

This chain links TRBV9 with TRBJ1-6, with D unclear. This CDR3 region has 17 residues. Between the trimmed V and J ends, which lost 0 bases and 6 bases, there was a span of 16 bases. The germline CDR1 and CDR2 sequences are SGDLS and YYNGEE. Here the CDR3 DNA reads TGTGCCAGCAGCGTAGTAAAGGCTATGGTCGGTAATTCACCCCTCCACTTT. Protein sequence: CASSVVKAMVGNSPLHF. Together with reference TRBV9 and TRBJ1-6, the CDR3 gives the full variable domain: DSGVTQTPKHLITATGQRVTLRCSPRSGDLSVYWYQQSLDQGLQFLIQYYNGEERAKGNILERFSAQQFPDLHSELNLSSLELGDSALYFCASSVVKAMVGNSPLHFGNGTRLTVT.

This clone has only a few counts. The chain uses TRBV28 and TRBJ1-6, with D perhaps matching TRBD1 (5 bases). Trimming pared 4 bases from V and 8 bases from J, leaving 12 bases between. Germline loops: CDR1 MDHEN, CDR2 SYDVKM. The CDR3 length is 14 residues. In DNA, the CDR3 is TGTGCCAGCAGTTCTTACAGGTCTGATTCACCCCTCCACTTT. Translated: CASSSYRSDSPLHF. Using reference TRBV28 and TRBJ1-6 for the parts outside the CDR3, the full variable domain is DVKVTQSSRYLVKRTGEKVFLECVQDMDHENMFWYRQDPGLGLRLIYFSYDVKMKEKGDIPEGYSVSREKKERFSLILESASTNQTSMYLCASSSYRSDSPLHFGNGTRLTVT.

The chain links TRBV28 to TRBJ1-4, with D maybe TRBD1 (5 bases). V was pared by 3 bases and J by 4 bases, with 9 bases between. CDR3 size: 14 residues. From germline, CDR1 is MDHEN and CDR2 SYDVKM. The CDR3 is CASSFRGSNEKLFF. CDR3 sequence (DNA): TGTGCCAGCAGTTTCCGGGGCAGTAATGAAAAACTGTTTTTT.